These T cell receptor beta chains were read from a single sample in a study of regulatory T cells in long-lasting Graves disease. TCRdb recomputed calls from the multiplex PCR reads with MiXCR, one row per CDR3 protein. The sample holds around 450,000 distinct CDR3 sequences, about 22% seen once. The specimen comprised peripheral blood mononuclear cells (PBMCs), sampled when the disease was refractory, from a patient treated with antithyroid drugs. The origin of the receptors is a female donor with Graves disease. Both conserved end residues are part of each CDR3. A D gene is named only where the DNA matches it firmly. Clone size is not always given. Where it is, it says once, few, many or a class for expanded clones.

V: TRBV20-1
J: TRBJ2-5
D: TRBD2
size: .
DNA: TGCAGTGCTTGGTTCACTAGCGGACAAGAGACCCAGTACTTC
CDR3: CSAWFTSGQETQYF

V: TRBV3-1
J: TRBJ1-2
D: .
size: .
DNA: TGTGCCAGCAGCCAAGCTTTGGGACAACACAGTAACTATGGCTACACCTTC
CDR3: CASSQALGQHSNYGYTF

V: TRBV3-1
J: TRBJ1-2
D: .
size: few
DNA: TGTGCCAGCAGCCAAGCCCCCACTTCCCGTTATGGCTACACCTTC
CDR3: CASSQAPTSRYGYTF

V: TRBV11-2
J: TRBJ1-5
D: TRBD1
size: few
DNA: TGTGCCAGCAGCCCCCTCTCGACAGGGCATCAGCCCCAGCATTTT
CDR3: CASSPLSTGHQPQHF

V: TRBV6-2/TRBV6-3
J: TRBJ1-5
D: .
size: .
DNA: TGTGCCAGCAGTTACTCTGCCCAGGGGAGAAATCAGCCCCAGCATTTT
CDR3: CASSYSAQGRNQPQHF

V: TRBV6-1
J: TRBJ2-2
D: .
size: many
DNA: TGTGCCAGCATCCTCGCGAACACCGGGGAGCTGTTTTTT
CDR3: CASILANTGELFF

V: TRBV11-3
J: TRBJ2-2
D: .
size: many
DNA: TGTGCCAGCAGCTTCCTCACCGGGGTGGACACCGGGGAGCTGTTTTTT
CDR3: CASSFLTGVDTGELFF

V: TRBV27
J: TRBJ2-7
D: TRBD1
size: .
DNA: TGTGCCAGCAGGCTGACAGGGTCCAACGAGCAGTACTTC
CDR3: CASRLTGSNEQYF

V: TRBV27
J: TRBJ1-2
D: .
size: .
DNA: TGTGCCAGCAGTTCCCGGGACACCTATGGCTACACCTTC
CDR3: CASSSRDTYGYTF

V: TRBV28
J: TRBJ2-7
D: .
size: many
DNA: TGTGCCAGTTCGGACAGTTCTAACTCCGAGCAGTACTTC
CDR3: CASSDSSNSEQYF

V: TRBV6-5
J: TRBJ1-3
D: .
size: many
DNA: TGTGCCAGCAGTTACGACGACACAAGGAGCTCTGGAAACACCATATATTTT
CDR3: CASSYDDTRSSGNTIYF